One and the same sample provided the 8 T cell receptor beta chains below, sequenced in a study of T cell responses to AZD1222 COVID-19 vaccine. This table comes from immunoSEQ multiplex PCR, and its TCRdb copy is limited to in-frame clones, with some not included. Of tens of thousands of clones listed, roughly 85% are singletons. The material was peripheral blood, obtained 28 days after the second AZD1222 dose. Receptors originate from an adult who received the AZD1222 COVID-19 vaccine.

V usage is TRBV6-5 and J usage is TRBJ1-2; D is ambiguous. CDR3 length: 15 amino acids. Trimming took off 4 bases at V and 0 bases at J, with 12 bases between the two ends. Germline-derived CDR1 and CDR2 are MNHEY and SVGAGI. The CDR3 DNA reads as TGTGCCAGCAGTTCCTCGAGGCGGACTAACTATGGCTACACCTTC. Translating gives CASSSSRRTNYGYTF.

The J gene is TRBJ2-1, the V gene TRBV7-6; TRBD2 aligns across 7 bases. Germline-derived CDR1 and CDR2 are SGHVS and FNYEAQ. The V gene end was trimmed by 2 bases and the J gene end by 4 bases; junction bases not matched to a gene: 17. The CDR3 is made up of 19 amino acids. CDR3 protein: CASSLRVGGSPTQYNEQFF. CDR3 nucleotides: TGTGCCAGCAGCTTAAGGGTCGGCGGGAGCCCAACGCAGTACAATGAGCAGTTCTTC.

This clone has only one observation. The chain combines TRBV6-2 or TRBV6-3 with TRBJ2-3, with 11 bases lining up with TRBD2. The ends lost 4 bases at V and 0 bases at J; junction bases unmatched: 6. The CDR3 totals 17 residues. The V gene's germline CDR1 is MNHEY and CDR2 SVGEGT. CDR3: CASSSSTSGASTDTQYF. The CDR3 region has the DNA TGTGCCAGCAGTTCCTCGACTAGCGGGGCTAGCACAGATACGCAGTATTTT.

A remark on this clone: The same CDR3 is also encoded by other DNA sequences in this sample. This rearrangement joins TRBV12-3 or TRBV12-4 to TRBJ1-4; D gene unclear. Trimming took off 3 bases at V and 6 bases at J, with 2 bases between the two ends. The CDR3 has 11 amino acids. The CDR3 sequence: CASSFDEKLFF. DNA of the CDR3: TGTGCCAGCAGTTTCGATGAAAAACTGTTTTTT.

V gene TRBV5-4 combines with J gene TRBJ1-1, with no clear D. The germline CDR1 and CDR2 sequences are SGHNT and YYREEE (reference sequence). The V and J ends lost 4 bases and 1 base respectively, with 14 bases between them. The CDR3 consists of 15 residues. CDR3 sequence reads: CASSRPRAENTEAFF. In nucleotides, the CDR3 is TGTGCCAGCAGCCGCCCTCGGGCCGAGAACACTGAAGCTTTCTTT.

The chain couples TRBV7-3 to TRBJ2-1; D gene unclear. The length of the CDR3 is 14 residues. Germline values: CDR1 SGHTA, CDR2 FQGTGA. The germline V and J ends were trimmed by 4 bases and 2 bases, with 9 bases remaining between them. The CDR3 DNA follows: TGTGCCAGCAGCTCCCCTGGCCCCTACAATGAGCAGTTCTTC. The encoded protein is CASSSPGPYNEQFF.

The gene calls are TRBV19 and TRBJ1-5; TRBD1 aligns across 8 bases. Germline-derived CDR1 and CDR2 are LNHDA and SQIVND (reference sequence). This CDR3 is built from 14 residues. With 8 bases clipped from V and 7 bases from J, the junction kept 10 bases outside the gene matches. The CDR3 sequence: CASRDRLVTQPQHF. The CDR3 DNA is TGTGCCAGTCGGGACAGGCTTGTAACCCAGCCCCAGCATTTT.

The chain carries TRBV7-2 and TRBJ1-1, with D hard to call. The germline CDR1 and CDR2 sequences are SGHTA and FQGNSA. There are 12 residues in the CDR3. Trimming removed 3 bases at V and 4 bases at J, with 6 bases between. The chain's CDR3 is CASSFKVTEAFF. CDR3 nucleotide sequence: TGTGCCAGCAGCTTCAAAGTCACTGAAGCTTTCTTT.